This entry concerns a single TCR beta chain. Its antigen is as yet unknown. The data originate from a study of chemoradiotherapy in HPV16-positive cancers. Generated by immunoSEQ multiplex PCR, the TCRdb table keeps only in-frame clones and is missing some. In the table there are 30,000 or so clones, nearly 90% of which are singletons. Findings and caveats of the study: Candidate HPV-specific clones and E7-related TCR motifs grew in tumor during treatment.

Germline V gene lookup returns CDR1 SGHRS and CDR2 YFSETQ. The junction had 4 bases not matched to a gene; V was cut back by 0 bases and J by 6 bases. The CDR3 covers 14 residues. The gene calls are TRBV5-1 and TRBJ2-7, with 9 bases identical to TRBD2. The receptor comes from a human donor with HPV-associated anogenital cancer. This sample comprised blood, obtained from a patient who underwent chemoradiotherapy. The CDR3 reads CASSLVSSGSEQYF. Written as DNA, the CDR3 is TGCGCCAGCAGCTTGGTTAGTAGCGGGAGCGAGCAGTACTTC.